The clone carrying this T cell receptor beta chain has just one count. Antigen: not known. Assay: immunoSEQ multiplex PCR; the TCRdb copy retains only in-frame clones and omits some. The table records approximately 2.5 million clones, 85% to 95% of them present only once. The V segment lost 4 bases and the J segment 9 bases; nucleotides outside the gene matches: 10. CDR3 length equals 15 residues. Per the germline V gene, CDR1 is SQVTM and CDR2 is ANQGSEA. This entry is derived from a study of shared clonotypes between healthy human individuals. General observations from the study: Incomplete sequencing of sorted subsets was indicated by rarefaction despite large depth.

The gene calls are TRBV29-1 and TRBJ2-1; 12 bases fit TRBD2. Input material: naive CD4+ T cells sorted from blood. Subset given: CD45RA+ positively selected. The sequence came from a young man in good health. This CDR3 reads CSVGKRLAGELEQFF. The CDR3 DNA reads TGCAGCGTTGGCAAAAGACTAGCGGGAGAGCTTGAGCAGTTCTTC.